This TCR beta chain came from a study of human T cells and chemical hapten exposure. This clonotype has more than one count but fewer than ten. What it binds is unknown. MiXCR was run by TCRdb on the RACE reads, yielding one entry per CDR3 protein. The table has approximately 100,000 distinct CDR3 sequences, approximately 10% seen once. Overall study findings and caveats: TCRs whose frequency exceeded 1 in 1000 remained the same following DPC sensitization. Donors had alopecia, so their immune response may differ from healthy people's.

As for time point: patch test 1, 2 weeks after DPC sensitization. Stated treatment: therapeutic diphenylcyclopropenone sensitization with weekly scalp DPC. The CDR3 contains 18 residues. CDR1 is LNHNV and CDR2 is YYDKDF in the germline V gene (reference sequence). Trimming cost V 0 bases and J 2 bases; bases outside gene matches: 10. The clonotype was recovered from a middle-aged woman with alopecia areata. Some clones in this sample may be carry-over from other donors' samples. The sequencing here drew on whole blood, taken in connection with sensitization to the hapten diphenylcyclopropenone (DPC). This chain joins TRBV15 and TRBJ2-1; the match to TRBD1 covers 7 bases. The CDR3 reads CATSREVGGQRAYNEQFF. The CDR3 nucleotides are TGTGCCACCAGCAGAGAGGTAGGGGGACAGCGAGCCTACAATGAGCAGTTCTTC.